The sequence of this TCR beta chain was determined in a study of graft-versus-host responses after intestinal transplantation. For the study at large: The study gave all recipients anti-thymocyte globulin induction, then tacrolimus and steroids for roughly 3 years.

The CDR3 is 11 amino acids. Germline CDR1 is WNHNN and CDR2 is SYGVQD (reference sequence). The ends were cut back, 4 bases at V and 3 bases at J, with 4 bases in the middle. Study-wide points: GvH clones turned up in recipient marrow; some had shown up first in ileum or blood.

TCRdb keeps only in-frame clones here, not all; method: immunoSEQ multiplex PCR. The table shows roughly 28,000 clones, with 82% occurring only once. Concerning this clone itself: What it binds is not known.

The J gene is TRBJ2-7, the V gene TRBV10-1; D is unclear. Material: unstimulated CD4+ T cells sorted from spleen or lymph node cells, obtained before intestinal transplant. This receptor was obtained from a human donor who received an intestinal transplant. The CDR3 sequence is CASSAGYEQYF. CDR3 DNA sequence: TGCGCCAGCAGTGCTGGCTACGAGCAGTACTTC.